This T cell receptor beta chain was documented in a study of blood T cell repertoires in COVID-19. Original handling: Scientists estimated how many nucleated cells there were by amplifying reference gene primers. Libraries were prepared by immunoSEQ multiplex PCR; TCRdb keeps only in-frame clonotypes and omits some of them. Clonal size and the V and J genes are those of that table, whereas D and trimming came from the DNA. The table has about 120,000 clones, about nine tenths seen once. The TCR was taken from a human donor with active COVID-19. The donor label of this sample is uncertain. The sequenced sample was peripheral blood.

CDR3 bases: TGTGCCAGCAGCGTAAGCCAGGGGGCGAACACTGAAGCTTTCTTT. Translated, it gives CASSVSQGANTEAFF. The J gene is TRBJ1-1, the V gene TRBV9; TRBD1 matches 8 bases. Per the germline V gene, CDR1 is SGDLS and CDR2 is YYNGEE. V shed 1 base and J 1 base; nucleotides not matched to a gene: 3. CDR3 size: 15 residues.